The source of this TCR beta chain is a study of blood T cell repertoires in COVID-19. Across the study: Whether acute or convalescent, the COVID-19 samples came from the United States, Italy and Spain. T cells, B-cell-depleted T cells, or PBMCs supplied cDNA or gDNA.

V lost 5 bases and J lost 4; bases outside the gene matches: 10. The CDR3 length is 16 residues. Germline V gene lookup returns CDR1 KGHDR and CDR2 SFDVKD. In the study's own analysis: Amplification from reference gene primers served as the basis for estimated nucleated cell counts. Assay used: immunoSEQ multiplex PCR; TCRdb lists only in-frame clones, some missing. V and J calls and clone size are given by that table; D and trimming were obtained from the DNA. The data show 16,000 or so clones, approximately 90% seen once. The chain recombines TRBV24-1 with TRBJ1-1; 9 bases match TRBD1. The origin of this receptor is a man aged 80 or over with acute or convalescent COVID-19. Material for sequencing was peripheral blood. The CDR3 nucleotides read TGTGCCACCAGTGTTGGTCCGGACAGGGGATCCACTGAAGCTTTCTTT. Translation gives CATSVGPDRGSTEAFF.